This passage covers 12 T cell receptor beta chains from one sample sequenced in a study of CD8 T cells in ankylosing spondylitis. TCRdb reprocessed the 5' RACE reads with MiXCR, giving one entry per CDR3 protein. The data contain approximately 250,000 distinct CDR3 sequences, roughly a quarter of them singletons. Specimen: blood, either unsorted or a sorted T cell fraction (not recorded which). These receptors were taken from a male donor with ankylosing spondylitis or in good health (not recorded which).

The chain links TRBV6-2 or TRBV6-3 to TRBJ1-3; D gene unclear. The CDR3 has 13 amino acids. Germline-derived CDR1 and CDR2 are MNHEY and SVGEGT. Trimming shortened V by 2 bases and J by 8 bases, and 10 bases separated the two germline ends. CDR3 loop: CASSYRLWDTIYF. DNA for the CDR3: TGTGCCAGCAGTTACCGACTGTGGGACACCATATATTTT.

At least ten counts were recorded for this clonotype. This rearrangement joins TRBV7-9 to TRBJ1-1; the D is unclear. V lost 3 bases and J 3 bases, leaving 8 bases between the germline ends. Germline lookup yields CDR1 SEHNR and CDR2 FQNEAQ (reference sequence). The length of the CDR3 is 13 residues. Here the CDR3 reads CASSFLYDTEAFF. The CDR3 region has the DNA TGTGCCAGCAGCTTTCTTTACGACACTGAAGCTTTCTTT.

Many counts were recorded for this clonotype. CDR3 sequence: CSARTGANEKLFF. The CDR3 region has the DNA TGCAGTGCTAGGACAGGGGCTAATGAAAAACTGTTTTTT. The chain uses TRBV20-1 and TRBJ1-4, with 8 bases identical to TRBD1. Losses at the gene ends were 3 bases for V and 3 bases for J; bases not matched to a gene: 0. The CDR3 extends over 13 amino acids. Germline V gene sequence: CDR1 DFQATT, CDR2 SNEGSKA (reference sequence).

This clonotype was detected only a few times. This chain joins TRBV10-3 and TRBJ1-2, with 8 nucleotides matching TRBD1. With V trimmed by 6 bases and J by 7 bases, 7 bases remained unmatched. CDR3 length: 13 amino acids. Germline assignment: CDR1 ENHRY and CDR2 SYGVKD. This chain's CDR3 is CAIRAGGVSGYTF. CDR3 DNA: TGTGCCATCAGGGCAGGGGGCGTTAGTGGCTACACCTTC.

Many counts were recorded for this clonotype. The gene calls are TRBV25-1 and TRBJ1-2; TRBD1 agrees at 9 bases. Losses at the gene ends were 3 bases for V and 2 bases for J; bases not matched to a gene: 1. The CDR3 totals 14 residues. Germline CDR1 MGHDK, CDR2 SYGVNS. CDR3 sequence: CASSDTGGNYGYTF. The CDR3 region has the DNA TGTGCCAGCAGTGATACAGGGGGCAACTATGGCTACACCTTC.

This clonotype has at least ten counts. The chain recombines TRBV29-1 with TRBJ2-7; D perhaps matches TRBD1 (6 bases). CDR1 is SQVTM and CDR2 is ANQGSEA in the germline V gene. The CDR3 has 14 residues. V was shortened by 7 bases and J by 1 base, with 17 bases between the two germline ends. The DNA of the CDR3 is TGCAGCGACCAAACAGGGATGTTTTCCTACGAGCAGTACTTC. Residues: CSDQTGMFSYEQYF.

CDR3 DNA sequence: TGCAGTGCTAGACGCCTCCTGACTAGCGGGGGGGCGAATGAGCAGTTCTTC. Its protein is CSARRLLTSGGANEQFF. The chain links TRBV20-1 to TRBJ2-1; 14 positions match TRBD2. The junction had 10 bases not matched to a gene; V was cut back by 2 bases and J by 7 bases. CDR1 and CDR2 (germline): DFQATT, SNEGSKA (reference sequence). This CDR3 spans 17 amino acids.

This clonotype was seen a few times. The chain combines TRBV25-1 with TRBJ2-3, with 8 bases that match TRBD2. Trimming cost V 4 bases and J 3 bases; bases outside gene matches: 12. From germline, CDR1 is MGHDK and CDR2 SYGVNS. CDR3 length: 17 amino acids. The CDR3 region has the DNA TGTGCCAGCAGTGCGGGGGGGCCGGGTCAGTTAACAGATACGCAGTATTTT. This sequence encodes CASSAGGPGQLTDTQYF.

This clonotype was recorded a few times. The rearrangement links TRBV6-1 to TRBJ2-3, with 11 nucleotides matching TRBD2. Germline values: CDR1 MNHNS, CDR2 SASEGT. The CDR3 spans 15 residues. The ends lost 6 bases at V and 2 bases at J; junction bases unmatched: 4. CDR3 amino acids: CASRMGLAATDTQYF. The CDR3 bases are TGTGCCAGCAGAATGGGACTAGCGGCCACAGATACGCAGTATTTT.

This clonotype was seen only a few times. J is TRBJ2-1 and V is TRBV20-1; D is possibly TRBD1 or TRBD2 (5 bases each). V was shortened by 3 bases and J by 5 bases, with 17 bases between the two germline ends. The germline V gene has CDR1 DFQATT and CDR2 SNEGSKA (reference sequence). This CDR3 is built from 15 residues. The CDR3 nucleotides read TGCAGTGCTAGTCCTATGAGGCAGGGAGACAATGAGCAGTTCTTC. As protein: CSASPMRQGDNEQFF.

The chain joins TRBV28 to TRBJ2-7; either TRBD1 or TRBD2 may fit D (5 bases each). V was shortened by 5 bases and J by 2 bases, with 19 bases between the two germline ends. The CDR3 is 16 residues long. Germline CDR1 MDHEN, CDR2 SYDVKM. In nucleotides, the CDR3 is TGTGCCAGCAGTGCAGGCATGTGGGACCATACCTACGAGCAGTACTTC. Protein: CASSAGMWDHTYEQYF.

This clonotype was counted many times. The CDR3, as DNA: TGCAGCGTTGTGGATAGCGGGGGCACAGATACGCAGTATTTT. Protein sequence: CSVVDSGGTDTQYF. The V call is TRBV29-1, the J call TRBJ2-3; TRBD2 matches at 8 bases. There are 14 residues in the CDR3. V was clipped by 4 bases and J by 1 base; unmatched bases: 4. Germline V CDR1 and CDR2: SQVTM, ANQGSEA.